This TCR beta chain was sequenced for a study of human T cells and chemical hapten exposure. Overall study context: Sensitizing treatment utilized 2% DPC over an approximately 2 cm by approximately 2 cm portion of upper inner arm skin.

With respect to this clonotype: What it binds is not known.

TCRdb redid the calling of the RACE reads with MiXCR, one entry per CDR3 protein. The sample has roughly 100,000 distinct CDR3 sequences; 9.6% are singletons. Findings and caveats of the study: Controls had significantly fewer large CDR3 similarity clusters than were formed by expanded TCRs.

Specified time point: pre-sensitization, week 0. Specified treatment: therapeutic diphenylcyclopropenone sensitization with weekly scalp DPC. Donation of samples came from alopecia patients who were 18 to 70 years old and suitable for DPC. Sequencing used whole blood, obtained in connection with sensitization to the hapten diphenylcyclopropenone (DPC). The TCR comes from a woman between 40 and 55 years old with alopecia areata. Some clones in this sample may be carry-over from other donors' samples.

Here the CDR3 reads CASRGNRDNSPLHF. CDR3 nucleotide sequence: TGTGCCAGCAGGGGGAACAGGGATAATTCACCCCTCCACTTT. The chain carries TRBV27 and TRBJ1-6, with a tentative D call TRBD1 (6 bases). CDR3 length equals 14 residues. V was cut by 6 bases and J by 5 bases, with 11 bases left in between. Germline V gives CDR1 MNHEY, CDR2 SMNVEV (reference sequence).